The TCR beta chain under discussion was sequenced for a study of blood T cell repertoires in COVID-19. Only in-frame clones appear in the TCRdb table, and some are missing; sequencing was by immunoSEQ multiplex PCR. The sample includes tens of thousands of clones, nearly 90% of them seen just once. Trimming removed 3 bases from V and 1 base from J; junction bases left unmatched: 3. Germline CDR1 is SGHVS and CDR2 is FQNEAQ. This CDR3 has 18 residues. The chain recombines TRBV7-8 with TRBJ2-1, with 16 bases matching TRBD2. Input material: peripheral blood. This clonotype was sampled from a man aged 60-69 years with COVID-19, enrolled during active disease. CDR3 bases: TGTGCCAGCAGCTTGGGACTAGCGGGAGGGGCATCCTACAATGAGCAGTTCTTC. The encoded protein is CASSLGLAGGASYNEQFF.